This T cell receptor beta chain was obtained from a study of spatial heterogeneity in lung cancer. Study-level background: Beta-chain sequences were consistently detected more often than alpha-chain sequences.

Regarding time point: sample taken at primary tumor resection. Unsorted whole RNA of tumor, nontumor lung or frozen PBMC was sequenced. TCRdb itself ran the 5' RACE reads through MiXCR, one entry per CDR3 protein. The repertoire has more than 65,000 distinct CDR3 sequences, 8% of them found once; the top ten carry 6.8%. Per germline, CDR1 SQVTM and CDR2 ANQGSEA. The CDR3 totals 12 residues. Trimming took 5 bases from V and 0 from J, leaving 8 bases between them. Findings and caveats of the study: Blood showed ubiquitous tumor TCRs more often at resection than at routine follow-up.

Ten or more counts support this clonotype. The antigen is unknown. Sample: PBMCs, taken at surgery. This chain connects TRBV29-1 to TRBJ2-7; D might be TRBD1 (5 bases). This clonotype originated in a male donor with early-stage non-small cell lung cancer. In DNA form, the CDR3 reads TGCAGCGTTCGCGACAGCTCCTACGAGCAGTACTTC. Protein: CSVRDSSYEQYF.